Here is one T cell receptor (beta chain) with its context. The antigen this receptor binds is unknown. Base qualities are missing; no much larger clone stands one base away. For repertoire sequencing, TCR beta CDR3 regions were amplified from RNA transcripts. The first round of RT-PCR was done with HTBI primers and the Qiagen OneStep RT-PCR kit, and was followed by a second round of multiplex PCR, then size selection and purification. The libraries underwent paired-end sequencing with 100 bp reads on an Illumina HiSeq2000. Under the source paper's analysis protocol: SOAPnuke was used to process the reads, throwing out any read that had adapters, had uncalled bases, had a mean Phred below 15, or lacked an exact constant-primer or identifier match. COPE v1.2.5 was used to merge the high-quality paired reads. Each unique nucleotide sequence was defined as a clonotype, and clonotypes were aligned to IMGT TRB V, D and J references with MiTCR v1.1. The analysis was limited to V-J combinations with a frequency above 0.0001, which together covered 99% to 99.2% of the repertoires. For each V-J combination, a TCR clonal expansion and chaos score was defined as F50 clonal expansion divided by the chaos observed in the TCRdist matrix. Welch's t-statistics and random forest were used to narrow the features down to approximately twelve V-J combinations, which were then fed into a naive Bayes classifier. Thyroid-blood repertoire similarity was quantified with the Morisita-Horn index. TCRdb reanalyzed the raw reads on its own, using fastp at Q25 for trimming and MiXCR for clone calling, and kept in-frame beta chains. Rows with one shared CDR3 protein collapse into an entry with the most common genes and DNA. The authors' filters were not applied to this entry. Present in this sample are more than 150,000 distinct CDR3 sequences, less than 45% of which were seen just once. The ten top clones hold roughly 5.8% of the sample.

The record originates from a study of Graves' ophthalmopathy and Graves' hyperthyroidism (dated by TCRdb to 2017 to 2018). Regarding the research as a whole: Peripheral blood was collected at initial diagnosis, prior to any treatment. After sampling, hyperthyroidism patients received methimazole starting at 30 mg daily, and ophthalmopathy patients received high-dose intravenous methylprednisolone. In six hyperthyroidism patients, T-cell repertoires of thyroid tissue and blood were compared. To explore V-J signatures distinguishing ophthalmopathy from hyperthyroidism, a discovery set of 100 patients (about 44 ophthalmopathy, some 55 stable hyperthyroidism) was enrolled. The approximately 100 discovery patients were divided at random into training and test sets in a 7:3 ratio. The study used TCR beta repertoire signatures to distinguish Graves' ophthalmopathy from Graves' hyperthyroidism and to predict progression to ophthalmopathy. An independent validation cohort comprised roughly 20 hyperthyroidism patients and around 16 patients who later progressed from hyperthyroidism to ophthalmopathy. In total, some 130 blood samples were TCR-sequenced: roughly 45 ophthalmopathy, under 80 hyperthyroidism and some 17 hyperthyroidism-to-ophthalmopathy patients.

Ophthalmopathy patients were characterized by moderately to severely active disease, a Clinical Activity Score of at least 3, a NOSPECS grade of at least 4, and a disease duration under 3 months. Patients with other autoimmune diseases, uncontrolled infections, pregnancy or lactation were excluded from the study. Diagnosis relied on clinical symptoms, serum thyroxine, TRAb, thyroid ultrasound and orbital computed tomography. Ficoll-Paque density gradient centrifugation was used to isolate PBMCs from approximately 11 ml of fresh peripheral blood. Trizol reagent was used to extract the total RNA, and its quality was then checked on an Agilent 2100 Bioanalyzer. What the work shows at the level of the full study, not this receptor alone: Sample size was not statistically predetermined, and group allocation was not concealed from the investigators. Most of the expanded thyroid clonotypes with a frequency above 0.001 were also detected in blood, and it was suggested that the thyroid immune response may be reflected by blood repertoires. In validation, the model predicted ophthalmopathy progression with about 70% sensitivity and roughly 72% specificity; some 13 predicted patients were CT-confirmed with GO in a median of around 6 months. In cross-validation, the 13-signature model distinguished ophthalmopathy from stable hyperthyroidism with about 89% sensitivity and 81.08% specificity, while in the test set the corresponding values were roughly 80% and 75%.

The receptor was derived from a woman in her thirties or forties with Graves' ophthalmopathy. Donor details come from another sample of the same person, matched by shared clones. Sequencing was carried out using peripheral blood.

The DNA sequence is given as TGTGCCAGCTCAGGGGACCCGGGGCTATATGGCTACACCTTC. This sequence encodes CASSGDPGLYGYTF. The rearranged chain carries TRBV18 and TRBJ1-2; tentative D gene TRBD1, with 5 bases matching. V is pared back by 5 bases and J by 5 bases, with 15 bases lying between the germline termini. The CDR3 has 14 amino acids, counting the end cysteine and phenylalanine. The entry retains the CDR3 DNA only, 42 bases that are in frame from base 1. The germline V gene provides CDR1 KGHSH and CDR2 LQKENI. Joined to the reference TRBV18 and TRBJ1-2 proteins, this CDR3 gives the full variable domain: NAGVMQNPRHLVRRRGQEARLRCSPMKGHSHVYWYRQLPEEGLKFMVYLQKENIIDESGMPKERFSAEFPKEGPSILRIQQVVRGDSAAYFCASSGDPGLYGYTFGSGTRLTVV.